This T cell receptor (beta chain) was found in a study of T cell changes during pregnancy in multiple sclerosis. The CDR3 contains 13 residues. V was clipped by 5 bases and J by 3 bases; unmatched bases: 2. Germline CDR1 reads GTSNPN; CDR2 reads SVGIG (reference sequence). Libraries were prepared by immunoSEQ multiplex PCR; TCRdb keeps only in-frame clonotypes and omits some of them. The sample yields some 60,000 clones, 90% to 95% seen once. This material consisted of peripheral blood, taken before pregnancy. The chain has TRBV30 and TRBJ1-1, with 11 positions matching TRBD1. This TCR was recovered from a female donor with multiple sclerosis, enrolled in a pregnancy study. CDR3 in DNA: TGTGCCTGGGGGACAGGGGGATACACTGAAGCTTTCTTT. Its protein product is CAWGTGGYTEAFF.